A selection of T cell receptor beta chains follows, all from one sample in a study of CD8+ T cells in alopecia areata. TCRdb's table, derived via immunoSEQ multiplex PCR, lists solely in-frame clones and lacks some. The repertoire holds around 190,000 clones, with roughly three fifths as singletons. The sample taken for sequencing was CD8+ T cells sorted from blood. All receptors derive from a human donor in good health. CDR3s include the opening cysteine and the closing phenylalanine or tryptophan.

TRBJ2-1	TRBV5-6	CASTGWARGAHNEQFF
TRBJ1-1	TRBV10-3	CAISESTGFNTEAFF
TRBJ1-2	TRBV7-9	CASSTLGYGYTF
TRBJ1-6	TRBV30	CAWSSWGFDSPLHF
TRBJ2-4	TRBV13	CASSLGQGEYIQYF
TRBJ2-7	TRBV5-1	CASTANSYEQYF
.	TRBV30	CAWELGTVSEQYF
TRBJ2-7	TRBV18	CASSSDGSSYEQYF
TRBJ2-3	TRBV14	CASSASGASTDTQYF
TRBJ1-2	TRBV6-5	CASSYSQGRYGYTF
TRBJ2-1	TRBV5-1	CASSPRTTGDEQFF
TRBJ1-1	TRBV19	CASSLGPNTEAFF
TRBJ2-6	TRBV7-9	CASSPRNSGANVLTF
TRBJ2-6	TRBV5-1	CASSLGVLGAGANVLTF
TRBJ1-6	TRBV7-2	CASSLLTGGDYSPLHF
TRBJ1-1	TRBV29-1	CSAGQGGYAEAFF
TRBJ2-3	TRBV5-6	CASSFRDQTDTQYF
TRBJ2-7	TRBV30	CAWMSSSYEQYF
TRBJ1-1	TRBV5-1	CASSLEGYVAFF
TRBJ2-3	TRBV6-4	CASSGEGATDTQYF
TRBJ1-1	TRBV5-1	CASSLDRREAEAFF
TRBJ2-5	TRBV6-6	CASSYRGQETQYF
TRBJ1-2	TRBV4-1	CASSQRGQGYGYTF
TRBJ1-5	TRBV7-6	CASSLGGDRRNQPQHF
TRBJ1-2	TRBV2	CASTLDGYTF
TRBJ1-1	TRBV15	CATSRDKDRVGFNTEAFF
TRBJ2-5	TRBV10-3	CAISVVQQETQYF
TRBJ2-3	TRBV5-1	CASSVSDTQYF
TRBJ1-1	TRBV6-5	CASSYSGQGETEAFF
TRBJ1-2	TRBV13	CASRNRQGEGYTF
TRBJ1-2	TRBV27	CASSLSPLGGRDYGYTF
TRBJ2-2	TRBV4-1	CASSLPVGGLDTGELFF
TRBJ2-7	TRBV6-1	CASSDRSYEQYF
TRBJ2-2	TRBV7-8	CATGQHTGELFF
TRBJ2-3	TRBV7-8	CASSLGRGRGDTQYF
TRBJ1-1	TRBV6-1	CASSIQGSTEAFF
TRBJ2-6	TRBV30	CAWTGAGTGANVLTF
TRBJ1-1	TRBV9	CASSVEGYTEAFF
TRBJ2-3	TRBV4-1	CASSLHGGPSGVTDTQYF
TRBJ1-5	TRBV19	CASSPRGRALAGNQPQHF
TRBJ2-7	TRBV6-4	CASRQGLTYEQYF
TRBJ1-3	TRBV7-9	CASSPGQPDIYF